What follows is one TCR beta chain and its context. This sample was included in a study of tumor-infiltrating lymphocytes in oesophageal squamous cell carcinoma. Via MiXCR, TCRdb re-called the PCR reads, giving one row per CDR3 protein. Here the sample spans fewer than 15,000 distinct CDR3 sequences, about 50% being singletons. Germline values: CDR1 SGHVS, CDR2 FQNEAQ. The V segment lost 4 bases and the J segment 6 bases; nucleotides outside the gene matches: 7. The CDR3 length is 15 residues. The gene calls are TRBV7-8 and TRBJ1-5; the match to TRBD1 covers 9 bases. The TCR was taken from a male donor with esophageal squamous cell carcinoma. Sequences were obtained from esophageal tumor tissue. CDR3: CASSWGQGIGQPQHF. DNA for the CDR3: TGTGCCAGCAGCTGGGGACAGGGAATAGGTCAGCCCCAGCATTTT. The variable domain in full, with the rest retrieved from reference TRBV7-8 and TRBJ1-5, is GAGVSQSPRYKVAKRGQDVALRCDPISGHVSLFWYQQALGQGPEFLTYFQNEAQLDKSGLPSDRFFAERPEGSVSTLKIQRTQQEDSAVYLCASSWGQGIGQPQHFGDGTRLSIL.